Below are 28 T cell receptor beta chains sequenced from a single sample in a study of blood T cells in healthy people across ages. A sample-barcoded 5' primer and a J-beta primer mix were used in a second PCR of roughly 7 to 11 cycles. Each CDR3 protein is one row after TCRdb ran MiXCR on the 5' RACE reads. In the table there are about 580,000 distinct CDR3 sequences, around 48% of which are singletons. Source material: blood. Every receptor here comes from a man older than 75 in good health.

This clonotype appeared a few times. V is TRBV20-1 and J is TRBJ2-5; D is perhaps TRBD2 (6 bases). The CDR3 totals 13 residues. Germline CDR1 and CDR2: DFQATT and SNEGSKA (reference sequence). V lost 6 bases to trimming and J lost 1 base, with 12 bases between them. This chain's CDR3 is CSAQGGAQETQYF. In nucleotides, the CDR3 is TGCAGTGCGCAGGGAGGAGCCCAAGAGACCCAGTACTTC.

J is TRBJ1-5 and V is TRBV18, with a tentative D call TRBD1 (5 bases). Trimming left V 4 bases short and J 6 bases short, with 16 bases between. There are 15 residues in the CDR3. Looked up from germline, CDR1 is KGHSH and CDR2 is LQKENI. CDR3 sequence: CASSHGQGVGQPQHF. The CDR3 region has the DNA TGTGCCAGCTCACACGGACAAGGGGTAGGTCAGCCCCAGCATTTT.

This clonotype was counted many times. This rearrangement joins TRBV6-6 to TRBJ2-7; 9 nucleotides align to TRBD1. The CDR3 runs 15 residues. J was trimmed by 3 bases and V by 7 bases; bases with no gene match: 10. Germline V lookup: CDR1 MNHNY, CDR2 SVGAGI (reference sequence). CDR3 DNA sequence: TGTGCCAGCACCAACGGACAGGGGAGAGGCTACGAGCAGTACTTC. It specifies CASTNGQGRGYEQYF.

This clonotype has only a few counts. J is TRBJ2-7 and V is TRBV6-2 or TRBV6-3; D remains unclear. CDR3 length: 12 residues. Germline CDR1 MNHEY, CDR2 SVGEGT. V lost 4 bases, J lost 7 bases, and 11 bases lay in between. The CDR3 nucleotides are TGTGCCAGCAGTTCAGCTTTTGGGGAGCAGTACTTC. It specifies CASSSAFGEQYF.

A note on this clonotype: At one of its ends the junction is not consistent with the germline gene, which may arise from a read error. The J gene is TRBJ2-5, the V gene TRBV10-3, with D possibly being TRBD1 or TRBD2 (5 bases each). Germline CDR1 and CDR2: ENHRY and SYGVKD. The CDR3 runs 15 residues. DNA of the CDR3: TGTGCCATCAGAATGGGACCCAATGCCAAAGAGGCCCAGTACTTC. Translating it yields CAIRMGPNAKEAQYF.

This clonotype occurred once. This chain joins TRBV20-1 and TRBJ2-5; perhaps D is TRBD1 or TRBD2 (6 bases each). The J call may be faulty, since TRBJ2-7 better matches the DNA end. There are 14 residues in the CDR3. In germline, CDR1 is DFQATT, CDR2 SNEGSKA (reference sequence). CDR3 protein: CSALGGLGGYEQYF. In DNA form, the CDR3 reads TGCAGTGCTTTGGGGGGCCTGGGAGGCTACGAGCAGTACTTC.

This clonotype was picked up many times. The V call is TRBV6-5, the J call TRBJ2-1; D perhaps matches TRBD1 (5 bases). Trimming shortened V by 5 bases and J by 8 bases, and 16 bases separated the two germline ends. The CDR3 totals 14 residues. Germline V gene data show CDR1 as MNHEY and CDR2 as SVGAGI. Here the CDR3 DNA reads TGTGCCAGCAGTGGAAACGGCCCAGGGCATGAGCAGTTCTTC. Amino acids: CASSGNGPGHEQFF.

The chain couples TRBV5-1 to TRBJ2-7; D is unresolved. Germline lookup yields CDR1 SGHRS and CDR2 YFSETQ. Trimming stripped 4 bases from V and 10 bases from J, with 12 bases between. The CDR3 extends over 11 amino acids. CDR3: CASSPGEGQYF. In nucleotides, the CDR3 is TGCGCCAGCAGCCCCGGTGAAGGTCAGTACTTC.

This clonotype was seen only once. The V and J genes are TRBV20-1 and TRBJ1-5; 7 nucleotides match TRBD1. V was clipped by 2 bases and J by 3 bases; unmatched bases: 4. Germline V CDR1 and CDR2: DFQATT, SNEGSKA (reference sequence). The CDR3 spans 14 residues. CDR3 bases: TGCAGTGCTAGACCGGGACAGTTCAATCAGCCCCAGCATTTT. The encoded protein is CSARPGQFNQPQHF.

J is TRBJ2-3 and V is TRBV15; D gene uncertain. The CDR3 runs 14 residues. Trimming cost V 2 bases and J 2 bases, with 8 bases left between them. Germline V CDR1 and CDR2: LNHNV, YYDKDF (reference sequence). The chain's CDR3 is CATSRPLTTDTQYF. The CDR3 DNA reads as TGTGCCACCAGCAGACCTCTAACCACAGATACGCAGTATTTT.

This clonotype was seen only a few times. The V gene is TRBV20-1, the J gene TRBJ2-7; D is unclear. The CDR3 is 11 residues long. Trimming took off 3 bases at V and 4 bases at J, with 7 bases between the two ends. In germline, CDR1 is DFQATT, CDR2 SNEGSKA (reference sequence). CDR3 residues: CSASPGYEQYF. The DNA of the CDR3 is TGCAGTGCTAGTCCTGGATACGAGCAGTACTTC.

J is TRBJ2-7 and V is TRBV6-1; TRBD2 aligns across 15 bases. V dropped 5 bases and J dropped 5; count of bases not matched to a gene: 10. CDR1 and CDR2 from the germline V gene are MNHNS and SASEGT. CDR3 length: 17 residues. The CDR3 sequence: CASSPRTSGRAVNEQYF. CDR3 nucleotide sequence: TGTGCCAGCAGTCCAAGGACTAGCGGGAGGGCTGTCAACGAGCAGTACTTC.

Remarks on this clonotype: Relative to the germline gene, one junction end is altered; a read error may explain this. This chain links TRBV20-1 with TRBJ2-5; D might be TRBD1 (5 bases). The DNA end is a closer match to TRBJ2-4, so the J assignment may be wrong. This CDR3 comprises 15 residues. Germline CDR1 and CDR2: DFQATT and SNEGSKA (reference sequence). DNA for the CDR3: TGCAGTGCTAGAAAACAGGTAGCCCTCAAAGACATTCAGTACTTC. It is translated as CSARKQVALKDIQYF.

This chain joins TRBV29-1 and TRBJ2-6, with D possibly TRBD2 on 5 matching bases. Per the germline V gene, CDR1 is SQVTM and CDR2 is ANQGSEA. CDR3 length: 13 residues. Deletions cut 4 bases from V and 3 bases from J, with 7 bases between. CDR3: CSVGEIGANVLTF. The CDR3 DNA sequence: TGCAGCGTTGGGGAGATTGGGGCCAACGTCCTGACTTTC.

The rearrangement uses TRBV9 and TRBJ1-2, with unresolved D. Germline V gene sequence: CDR1 SGDLS, CDR2 YYNGEE. V lost 0 bases and J lost 1, with 7 bases in between. The CDR3 covers 14 residues. CDR3 sequence reads: CASSVDGINYGYTF. The CDR3 DNA reads TGTGCCAGCAGCGTAGACGGAATTAACTATGGCTACACCTTC.

The gene calls are TRBV4-1 and TRBJ2-4, with D perhaps TRBD1 or TRBD2 (6 bases each). V lost 4 bases to trimming and J lost 2 bases, with 21 bases between them. Germline-derived CDR1 and CDR2 are MGHRA and YSYEKL. This CDR3 spans 18 amino acids. The CDR3 protein is CASSPLLGGGGPKNIQYF. The DNA of the CDR3 is TGCGCCAGCAGCCCTCTCCTGGGAGGTGGGGGGCCCAAAAACATTCAGTACTTC.

The chain couples TRBV12-5 to TRBJ1-1; 9 nucleotides align to TRBD1. Unmatched junction bases numbered 10, after V lost 6 bases and J lost 5 bases. The germline CDR1 and CDR2 sequences are LGHNT and FRNRAP. CDR3 length: 15 residues. Here the CDR3 reads CASGTGTGRRTEAFF. The CDR3 region has the DNA TGTGCTAGTGGCACCGGGACAGGGCGTCGAACTGAAGCTTTCTTT.

In this sample, this clonotype turned up a few times. This chain joins TRBV4-3 and TRBJ2-3, with D unresolved. This CDR3 spans 17 amino acids. V was cut by 0 bases and J by 0 bases, with 13 bases left in between. CDR1 is LGHNA and CDR2 is YSLEER in the germline V gene. CDR3 coding DNA: TGCGCCAGCAGCCAAGATTTTGGCGGCACTAGCACAGATACGCAGTATTTT. Its protein is CASSQDFGGTSTDTQYF.

The chain employs TRBV7-2 and TRBJ2-5, with D perhaps TRBD1 (6 bases). The DNA end is more similar to TRBJ2-7, so the J call may be wrong. The CDR3 is made up of 14 amino acids. Germline-derived CDR1 and CDR2 are SGHTA and FQGNSA. The CDR3 here is CASSTGFMGYEQYF. CDR3 in DNA: TGTGCCAGCAGCACAGGGTTTATGGGCTACGAGCAGTACTTC.

This chain links TRBV5-1 with TRBJ2-1, with D hard to call. CDR3 size: 13 residues. Trimming took off 9 bases at V and 8 bases at J, with 18 bases between the two ends. Germline CDR1 and CDR2: SGHRS and YFSETQ. In DNA form, the CDR3 reads TGCGCCACGGCGATTGGAACTCTGGATGAGCAGTTCTTC. Encoded protein: CATAIGTLDEQFF.

This chain links TRBV9 with TRBJ2-5; a possible D gene is TRBD1 (6 bases). The last part of the DNA fits TRBJ2-7 better; the J call may be wrong. The CDR3 has 15 amino acids. CDR1 is SGDLS and CDR2 is YYNGEE in the germline V gene. CDR3 sequence (DNA): TGTGCCAGCAGCGTAGCCCCATCCCAGGGGAGCGAGCAGTACTTC. Translation gives CASSVAPSQGSEQYF.

In its sample, this clonotype was seen a few times. The chain combines TRBV6-2 or TRBV6-3 with TRBJ2-7; 9 nucleotides agree with TRBD2. The CDR3 is 15 amino acids. J was trimmed by 6 bases and V by 8 bases; bases with no gene match: 14. The germline CDR1 and CDR2 sequences are MNHEY and SVGEGT. CDR3 sequence reads: CASATDRAGGVEQYF. The CDR3 bases are TGTGCCAGCGCCACCGACCGAGCGGGAGGCGTCGAGCAGTACTTC.

In its sample, this clonotype was seen many times. V is TRBV6-6 and J is TRBJ2-2; 7 positions match TRBD1. The CDR3 runs 17 residues. Germline CDR1 reads MNHNY; CDR2 reads SVGAGI (reference sequence). With V trimmed by 2 bases and J by 4 bases, 10 bases remained unmatched. CDR3 amino acids: CASSYPTGPVGTGELFF. CDR3 sequence (DNA): TGTGCCAGCAGTTACCCGACAGGGCCCGTTGGCACCGGGGAGCTGTTTTTT.

The sample holds a few counts of this clonotype. The V call is TRBV7-9, the J call TRBJ2-7; 7 nucleotides line up with TRBD1. The J segment lost 1 base and the V segment lost 5 bases, leaving 8 bases of the junction unmatched. The CDR3 covers 15 residues. Germline V gene data show CDR1 as SEHNR and CDR2 as FQNEAQ (reference sequence). The CDR3 loop reads CASSPGQVGSYEQYF. The CDR3 DNA follows: TGTGCCAGCAGCCCCGGACAGGTGGGATCCTACGAGCAGTACTTC.

This clonotype was detected only a few times. The chain links TRBV10-3 to TRBJ2-5, with a weak D call TRBD1 (5 bases). The CDR3 is 13 residues long. Trimming left V 6 bases short and J 5 bases short, with 13 bases between. CDR1 is ENHRY and CDR2 is SYGVKD in the germline V gene. CDR3 DNA sequence: TGTGCCATCAGACAGGACCTCCAGGAGACCCAGTACTTC. Translated, it gives CAIRQDLQETQYF.

This clonotype was seen at least ten times. This chain links TRBV4-1 with TRBJ2-7; tentative D call: TRBD1 (5 bases). This CDR3 has 15 amino acids. V gave up 6 bases and J gave up 3 bases, with 18 bases separating them. The germline V gene has CDR1 MGHRA and CDR2 YSYEKL. This CDR3 is CASSSGPTRVYEQYF. The CDR3 DNA follows: TGCGCCAGCAGTTCCGGGCCTACCAGGGTCTACGAGCAGTACTTC.

This clonotype appeared many times. The chain combines TRBV6-5 with TRBJ1-1; D possibly corresponds to TRBD1 (5 bases). This CDR3 has 11 amino acids. Trimming removed 6 bases at V and 5 bases at J, with 7 bases between. Germline V gene lookup returns CDR1 MNHEY and CDR2 SVGAGI. The CDR3 coding sequence is TGTGCCAGCAGCAGGGAAACTGAAGCTTTCTTT. Translation gives CASSRETEAFF.

The chain uses TRBV10-3 and TRBJ1-5; D gene ambiguous. This CDR3 contains 14 residues. Germline CDR1 ENHRY, CDR2 SYGVKD. V gave up 3 bases and J gave up 0 bases, with 6 bases separating them. CDR3 sequence reads: CAISDGSSNQPQHF. For the CDR3, the DNA is TGTGCCATCAGTGACGGCAGTAGCAATCAGCCCCAGCATTTT.